Below are 9 T cell receptor beta chains sequenced from a single sample in a study of T cell repertoires in ileal Crohn's disease. Described time point: neoterminal ileum biopsy at postoperative endoscopy, about 6 months after surgery. TCRdb's table, derived via immunoSEQ multiplex PCR, lists solely in-frame clones and lacks some. The sample lists around 10,000 clones, about four fifths occurring once. Specimen: ileal tissue. The source of these receptors is an adult with Crohn's disease.

The chain has TRBV18 and TRBJ1-1; D gene ambiguous. The CDR3 extends over 16 amino acids. CDR1 and CDR2 from the germline V gene are KGHSH and LQKENI. Trimming pared 2 bases from V and 1 base from J, leaving 14 bases between. The CDR3 protein is CASSPNYGRENTEAFF. Written as DNA, the CDR3 is TGTGCCAGCTCACCAAATTATGGGCGGGAGAACACTGAAGCTTTCTTT.

This chain links TRBV7-9 with TRBJ1-2; TRBD1 is a possible D gene (6 bases). The CDR3 sequence is 17 residues long. V lost 1 base and J 4 bases, leaving 19 bases between the germline ends. The germline V gene has CDR1 SEHNR and CDR2 FQNEAQ (reference sequence). Here the CDR3 reads CASSLDLTGGGGYGYTF. The CDR3 coding sequence is TGTGCCAGCAGCTTAGACCTGACTGGGGGCGGTGGCTATGGCTACACCTTC.

The chain is built from TRBV18 and TRBJ2-7; D possibly corresponds to TRBD1 (6 bases). The CDR3 runs to 13 residues. Deletions cut 2 bases from V and 3 bases from J, with 8 bases between. CDR1 and CDR2 from the germline V gene are KGHSH and LQKENI. The CDR3 DNA is TGTGCCAGCTCACCAGGGGGCTACTACGAGCAGTACTTC. Translating it yields CASSPGGYYEQYF.

The rearrangement joins TRBV5-1 to TRBJ1-6; TRBD1 aligns across 9 bases. The CDR3 is 15 amino acids. The junction had 4 bases not matched to a gene; V was cut back by 0 bases and J by 9 bases. Per germline, CDR1 SGHRS and CDR2 YFSETQ. CDR3 in amino acids: CASSLGDRDRSPLHF. The CDR3 DNA sequence: TGCGCCAGCAGCTTGGGGGACAGGGATCGTTCACCCCTCCACTTT.

The chain recombines TRBV5-1 with TRBJ2-2; 8 bases are shared with TRBD1. Germline trimming cut 9 bases from V and 0 bases from J; bases unmatched to any gene: 4. The CDR3 consists of 14 residues. The V gene's germline CDR1 is SGHRS and CDR2 YFSETQ. This CDR3 is CATDRGPNTGELFF. DNA for the CDR3: TGCGCCACTGACAGGGGTCCGAACACCGGGGAGCTGTTTTTT.

V and J are TRBV5-8 and TRBJ1-3, with 7 bases aligning to TRBD1. Trimming removed 4 bases from V and 3 bases from J; junction bases left unmatched: 10. The germline V gene has CDR1 SGHTS and CDR2 YDEGEE. The CDR3 loop spans 16 amino acids. The DNA for the CDR3 is TGTGCCAGCAGCCGCGCGCGACAGGGCTATGGAAACACCATATATTTT. It is translated as CASSRARQGYGNTIYF.

The rearrangement uses TRBV6-5 and TRBJ1-2; D possibly corresponds to TRBD1 (6 bases). The V gene's germline CDR1 is MNHEY and CDR2 SVGAGI. V was shortened by 7 bases and J by 5 bases, with 11 bases between the two germline ends. This CDR3 is built from 12 residues. This CDR3 is CASTQGFYGYTF. DNA for the CDR3: TGTGCCAGCACACAGGGTTTTTATGGCTACACCTTC.

This clone was seen only once. The chain has TRBV18 and TRBJ2-1; 7 bases line up with TRBD2. Germline loops: CDR1 KGHSH, CDR2 LQKENI. V lost 1 base to trimming and J lost 0 bases; unmatched junction nucleotides: 9. The length of the CDR3 is 18 residues. The CDR3 nucleotides are TGTGCCAGCTCACCACGTTTAAGCGGGGAGAGCTCCTACAATGAGCAGTTCTTC. Protein: CASSPRLSGESSYNEQFF.

The chain combines TRBV11-3 with TRBJ2-2; the D is unclear. The CDR3 contains 12 residues. Germline V gene lookup returns CDR1 SGHNT and CDR2 YENEEA. V gave up 8 bases and J gave up 5 bases, with 9 bases separating them. CDR3 protein: CASARVTGELFF. Here the CDR3 DNA reads TGTGCCAGCGCTCGGGTGACCGGGGAGCTGTTTTTT.